These 9 T cell receptor beta chains were all obtained from the same sample, sequenced in a study of T cell repertoires in cytomegalovirus infection. TCRdb independently ran MiXCR on the reads; one entry per CDR3 protein. The table records roughly 700,000 distinct CDR3 sequences, roughly a third of them present only once. Their antigens are not known. Sequenced material: cultured PBMCs, taken from culture after CMV antigen stimulation. These receptors were obtained from a human donor in good health (CMV status not recorded). Some clones in this sample may be carry-over from other donors' samples.

V gene TRBV7-9 combines with J gene TRBJ1-2; 8 nucleotides align to TRBD1. The CDR3 extends over 14 amino acids. CDR1 and CDR2 from the germline V gene are SEHNR and FQNEAQ (reference sequence). V was clipped by 5 bases and J by 6 bases; unmatched bases: 8. The CDR3 reads CASSHPGQGDGYTF. CDR3 bases: TGTGCCAGCAGCCACCCAGGACAGGGAGATGGCTACACCTTC.

CDR3 sequence: CAPSSGGRGNTIYF. DNA of the CDR3: TGTGCCCCATCGAGTGGAGGGAGAGGAAACACCATATATTTT. V and J are TRBV15 and TRBJ1-3, with D unresolved. There are 14 residues in the CDR3. Germline values: CDR1 LNHNV, CDR2 YYDKDF (reference sequence). V lost 11 bases to trimming and J lost 4 bases, with 18 bases between them.

The chain joins TRBV20-1 to TRBJ1-2; D is uncertain. CDR1 DFQATT and CDR2 SNEGSKA come from the germline V gene (reference sequence). The CDR3 length is 16 residues. The V end lost 2 bases, the J end lost 8 bases, and 24 bases lay between the germline ends. CDR3 in amino acids: CSARHPYGDLPEGYTF. The CDR3 bases are TGCAGTGCTAGACACCCGTACGGGGATCTTCCGGAGGGCTACACCTTC.

This clonotype has just a few counts. The chain joins TRBV7-2 to TRBJ2-7; D call uncertain. Germline V gene lookup returns CDR1 SGHTA and CDR2 FQGNSA. This CDR3 comprises 13 residues. Trimming took off 5 bases at V and 1 base at J, with 9 bases between the two ends. CDR3 residues: CASSQIRSYEQYF. CDR3 DNA: TGTGCCAGCAGCCAGATCCGATCCTACGAGCAGTACTTC.

The chain is built from TRBV12-3 or TRBV12-4 and TRBJ1-4; D might be TRBD1 (6 bases). This CDR3 comprises 13 residues. Trimming took 6 bases from V and 8 from J, leaving 13 bases between them. This CDR3 reads CASRLGAVEKLFF. CDR3 nucleotides: TGTGCCAGCAGGCTGGGGGCTGTAGAAAAACTGTTTTTT.

CDR3 nucleotide sequence: TGTGCCAGCTCAATTGGGGCCAGCACAGATACGCAGTATTTT. This translates into CASSIGASTDTQYF. The chain is built from TRBV18 and TRBJ2-3; perhaps TRBD1 as D (5 bases). Trimming shortened V by 5 bases and J by 0 bases, and 9 bases separated the two germline ends. The CDR3 runs to 14 residues. Germline loops: CDR1 KGHSH, CDR2 LQKENI.

J is TRBJ2-3 and V is TRBV7-2; D gene ambiguous. From germline, CDR1 is SGHTA and CDR2 FQGNSA. The CDR3 loop spans 16 amino acids. Trimming removed 3 bases at V and 1 base at J, with 14 bases between. The CDR3 region is CASSFRGTSGTDTQYF. The DNA for the CDR3 is TGTGCCAGCAGCTTCCGCGGAACTTCTGGCACAGATACGCAGTATTTT. Supplemented by reference TRBV7-2 and TRBJ2-3, the full variable domain reads GAGVSQSPSNKVTEKGKDVELRCDPISGHTALYWYRQSLGQGLEFLIYFQGNSAPDKSGLPSDRFSAERTGGSVSTLTIQRTQQEDSAVYLCASSFRGTSGTDTQYFGPGTRLTVL.

This clonotype came up many times. The chain couples TRBV7-9 to TRBJ1-4; D not resolved. Trimming cost V 5 bases and J 7 bases, with 17 bases left between them. This CDR3 is built from 15 residues. CDR1 and CDR2 from the germline V gene are SEHNR and FQNEAQ (reference sequence). This CDR3 reads CASSPPLGISEKLFF. DNA for the CDR3: TGTGCCAGCAGCCCCCCTCTAGGGATTTCTGAAAAACTGTTTTTT.

The chain carries TRBV18 and TRBJ1-5, with D perhaps TRBD1 (5 bases). Per germline, CDR1 KGHSH and CDR2 LQKENI. This CDR3 has 17 residues. Trimming stripped 3 bases from V and 2 bases from J, with 17 bases between. DNA of the CDR3: TGTGCCAGCTCACCCGCTGGCGGGCTACAGGGCAATCAGCCCCAGCATTTT. It is translated as CASSPAGGLQGNQPQHF.